The TCR beta chain described here comes from a study of response to subunit inactivated influenza vaccine. Broader study findings: It was the authors' suggestion that each seasonal influenza vaccination recruits few new T cells.

TCRdb called the RT-PCR reads again in MiXCR, with one record for every CDR3 protein. The sample contains around 540,000 distinct CDR3 sequences, approximately 10% of which appear only once. This clonotype was detected only a few times. Its matching antigen is unknown. This receptor was identified in a man aged 45 to 65 who received an inactivated influenza vaccine. The source material was PBMCs from blood, sampled on the day of vaccination.

CDR3 bases: TGTGCCAGCACTGGTGTAGGGGGGGCCTACGAGCAGTACTTC. Protein: CASTGVGGAYEQYF. This chain uses TRBV28 with TRBJ2-7, with D perhaps TRBD2 (7 bases). CDR1 is MDHEN, CDR2 SYDVKM, per germline. The V gene lost 7 bases and the J gene lost 2 bases, with 15 bases spanning the gap. The CDR3 spans 14 residues.